The clone carrying this TCR beta chain was counted many times. Its antigen is still unknown. This beta chain lies outside the target of a library built for alpha chains; its clone size means little. This sample is drawn from a study of spatial heterogeneity in lung cancer. Study observations and caveats: Intratumoral expanded alpha and beta TCR counts were found to track tumor mutation counts.

TCRdb reanalysed the 5' RACE reads using MiXCR and keeps one entry per CDR3 protein. The sample yields around 9,800 distinct CDR3 sequences, approximately 7.5% seen once. Described time point: sample taken at primary tumor resection. Tumor, nontumor lung or frozen PBMC supplied whole RNA that was sequenced unsorted. The CDR3 totals 18 residues. The trim removed 4 bases at V and 1 base at J, leaving 5 bases unmatched. Per the germline V gene, CDR1 is SGHTA and CDR2 is FQGNSA. This receptor was identified in a female donor with early-stage non-small cell lung cancer. The chain has TRBV7-2 and TRBJ2-2; 14 bases match TRBD2. The sequencing used lung tumor tissue, collected at surgery. DNA of the CDR3: TGTGCCAGCAGCTATAGGACTAGCGGGGGGATGAACACCGGGGAGCTGTTTTTT. Translation: CASSYRTSGGMNTGELFF.